Each of the 23 T cell receptor beta chains below was sequenced from the same sample in a study of blood T cell repertoires in COVID-19. This table comes from immunoSEQ multiplex PCR, and its TCRdb copy is limited to in-frame clones, with some not included. The sample has some 200,000 clones, roughly 94% seen once; the top ten hold 0.6% to 0.9%. The sample was peripheral blood. All receptors come from a man aged 25-45 years with COVID-19, enrolled during active disease.

This chain links TRBV5-1 with TRBJ1-2; a weak D match, TRBD1 (5 bases). Germline loops: CDR1 SGHRS, CDR2 YFSETQ. The ends were cut back, 0 bases at V and 4 bases at J, with 13 bases in the middle. The CDR3 spans 15 residues. CDR3 sequence reads: CASSLGGTFPYGYTF. The CDR3 DNA follows: TGCGCCAGCAGCTTGGGGGGGACTTTCCCCTATGGCTACACCTTC.

V gene TRBV10-1 combines with J gene TRBJ2-1; the D is unclear. With 0 bases removed from V and 4 bases from J, the gap between germline ends came to 7 bases. CDR3 size: 14 residues. Looked up from germline, CDR1 is WNHNN and CDR2 is SYGVQD (reference sequence). The CDR3 DNA is TGCGCCAGCAGTGAGTCTGGGCTATACAATGAGCAGTTCTTC. Amino acid sequence: CASSESGLYNEQFF.

The rearrangement joins TRBV7-3 to TRBJ2-7; 7 bases align to TRBD2. CDR3 length equals 16 residues. Germline V gene data show CDR1 as SGHTA and CDR2 as FQGTGA. V trimming: 0 bases; J trimming: 4 bases; junction bases outside the gene matches: 9. The CDR3 DNA reads as TGTGCCAGCAGCTTAACCCGTCGGGGGGTAAGGTACGAGCAGTACTTC. It is translated as CASSLTRRGVRYEQYF.

V gene TRBV30 combines with J gene TRBJ1-5, with TRBD1 matching 7 bases. The CDR3 totals 15 residues. Trimming cost V 4 bases and J 4 bases; bases outside gene matches: 10. The germline CDR1 and CDR2 sequences are GTSNPN and SVGIG (reference sequence). The CDR3 sequence is CAWTTGTVNNQPQHF. CDR3 DNA sequence: TGTGCCTGGACAACCGGGACAGTCAATAATCAGCCCCAGCATTTT.

This clone was seen more than once but under ten times. The rearrangement uses TRBV7-3 and TRBJ2-2, with a weak D call TRBD2 (6 bases). Germline V lookup: CDR1 SGHTA, CDR2 FQGTGA. The length of the CDR3 is 13 residues. V lost 5 bases and J 3 bases, leaving 7 bases between the germline ends. DNA for the CDR3: TGTGCCAGCAGCCGGAGGGACACCGGGGAGCTGTTTTTT. This translates into CASSRRDTGELFF.

This sequence joins TRBV2 and TRBJ1-2, with TRBD1 identical over 7 bases. The CDR3 totals 15 residues. Germline V gene lookup returns CDR1 SNHLY and CDR2 FYNNEI. Germline trimming cut 4 bases from V and 0 bases from J; bases unmatched to any gene: 5. The CDR3 sequence: CASSVTGATNYGYTF. In DNA, the CDR3 is TGTGCCAGCAGTGTTACAGGGGCTACTAACTATGGCTACACCTTC.

This chain connects TRBV19 to TRBJ1-2; perhaps TRBD1 as D (6 bases). In germline, CDR1 is LNHDA, CDR2 SQIVND (reference sequence). The CDR3 sequence is 16 residues long. Trimming removed 4 bases from V and 3 bases from J, with 18 bases in between. DNA for the CDR3: TGTGCCAGTAGTACTAGTAGGCACGAGGGGGACTATGGCTACACCTTC. Translated, it gives CASSTSRHEGDYGYTF.

This chain links TRBV15 with TRBJ2-7, with 7 bases lining up with TRBD2. CDR3 length: 14 residues. Germline assignment: CDR1 LNHNV and CDR2 YYDKDF (reference sequence). V lost 1 base to trimming and J lost 2 bases; unmatched junction nucleotides: 2. This CDR3 is CATSRGGGAYEQYF. Written as DNA, the CDR3 is TGTGCCACCAGCAGAGGCGGGGGAGCCTACGAGCAGTACTTC.

This chain connects TRBV19 to TRBJ1-5, with a possible D match to TRBD1 (6 bases). The CDR3 spans 15 residues. The V gene's germline CDR1 is LNHDA and CDR2 SQIVND (reference sequence). V was pared by 3 bases and J by 4 bases, with 13 bases between. The CDR3 is CASSMGHDRNQPQHF. CDR3 nucleotide sequence: TGTGCCAGTAGTATGGGCCACGACAGGAATCAGCCCCAGCATTTT.

The chain uses TRBV18 and TRBJ1-1; no firm D call. Trimming shortened V by 3 bases and J by 1 base, and 12 bases separated the two germline ends. CDR1 is KGHSH, CDR2 LQKENI, per germline. CDR3 length: 15 amino acids. CDR3 region: CASSPVRAGNTEAFF. CDR3 DNA: TGTGCCAGCTCACCCGTAAGGGCGGGGAACACTGAAGCTTTCTTT.

The rearrangement links TRBV10-3 to TRBJ2-3; 9 bases agree with TRBD2. The CDR3 loop spans 15 amino acids. Germline loops: CDR1 ENHRY, CDR2 SYGVKD. V was pared by 6 bases and J by 5 bases, with 9 bases of the junction left unmatched. The CDR3 DNA is TGTGCCATCAGCGATGCTAGCGGGGCCGTAGATACGCAGTATTTT. Its translation: CAISDASGAVDTQYF.

The chain joins TRBV25-1 to TRBJ2-2; 8 nucleotides line up with TRBD2. CDR3 length: 16 amino acids. Germline V lookup: CDR1 MGHDK, CDR2 SYGVNS. After removal of 4 bases from V and 5 bases from J, the junction contained 9 bases not matched to a gene. For the CDR3, the DNA is TGTGCCAGCAGTGGGCCCGAGCGGGGGTGGACCGGGGAGCTGTTTTTT. Protein product: CASSGPERGWTGELFF. The full variable domain, in which reference TRBV25-1 and TRBJ2-2 provide the parts outside the CDR3, is EADIYQTPRYLVIGTGKKITLECSQTMGHDKMYWYQQDPGMELHLIHYSYGVNSTEKGDLSSESTVSRIRTEHFPLTLESARPSHTSQYLCASSGPERGWTGELFFGEGSRLTVL.

The chain is built from TRBV6-4 and TRBJ1-2, with D perhaps matching TRBD1 (5 bases). From germline, CDR1 is MRHNA and CDR2 SNTAGT. V shed 6 bases and J shed 7 bases, with 15 bases lying between them. The CDR3 loop spans 13 amino acids. CDR3 region: CASSSRRQGGYTF. The CDR3 bases are TGTGCCAGCAGCTCAAGGCGGCAGGGTGGCTACACCTTC.

In its sample, this clone was seen once. V is TRBV4-2 and J is TRBJ2-2; a possible D gene is TRBD1 (6 bases). The V end lost 0 bases, the J end lost 0 bases, and 14 bases lay between the germline ends. Per the germline V gene, CDR1 is LGHNA and CDR2 is YNFKEQ. This CDR3 has 18 amino acids. CDR3 region: CASSQDSPTGANTGELFF. CDR3 nucleotide sequence: TGTGCCAGCAGCCAAGATTCCCCGACAGGAGCGAACACCGGGGAGCTGTTTTTT.

This clone showed up just a few times. The rearrangement joins TRBV7-6 to TRBJ1-2; tentative D call: TRBD1 (5 bases). Between the trimmed V and J ends, which lost 4 bases and 6 bases, there was a span of 9 bases. Germline lookup yields CDR1 SGHVS and CDR2 FNYEAQ. This CDR3 comprises 12 residues. The CDR3 protein is CASSSDRDGYTF. The CDR3 DNA sequence: TGTGCCAGCAGCTCCGACAGAGATGGCTACACCTTC.

This chain links TRBV3-1 (or the pseudogene TRBV3-2) with TRBJ2-3; 10 nucleotides align to TRBD2. The CDR3 is 16 amino acids. The germline V gene has CDR1 LGHDT and CDR2 YNNKEL (reference sequence). J gave up 5 bases and V 2 bases, and 7 bases lay outside the gene matches. The CDR3 is CASSQLQGLAVDTQYF. The DNA of the CDR3 is TGTGCCAGCAGCCAACTCCAAGGACTAGCGGTAGATACGCAGTATTTT.

The chain recombines TRBV25-1 with TRBJ2-1; 8 positions agree with TRBD1. Trimming removed 3 bases from V and 7 bases from J; junction bases left unmatched: 11. This CDR3 region has 16 residues. Per the germline V gene, CDR1 is MGHDK and CDR2 is SYGVNS. CDR3 region: CASSDPGGAKVNEQFF. The CDR3 DNA is TGTGCCAGCAGTGACCCAGGGGGCGCAAAGGTGAATGAGCAGTTCTTC.

This rearrangement joins TRBV11-2 to TRBJ1-1; D ambiguous. Trimming pared 5 bases from V and 4 bases from J, leaving 17 bases between. CDR3 length: 15 amino acids. Germline assignment: CDR1 SGHAT and CDR2 FQNNGV. CDR3 nucleotide sequence: TGTGCCAGCAGCCCGACACTTGCTGGTGGCACTGAAGCTTTCTTT. The encoded protein is CASSPTLAGGTEAFF.

The chain combines TRBV11-2 with TRBJ2-1; 7 nucleotides align to TRBD2. Germline V gives CDR1 SGHAT, CDR2 FQNNGV. Losses at the gene ends were 5 bases for V and 0 bases for J; bases not matched to a gene: 4. The length of the CDR3 is 15 residues. CDR3 DNA: TGTGCCAGCAGCACGACTAGCCGCTCCTACAATGAGCAGTTCTTC. Protein product: CASSTTSRSYNEQFF.

The CDR3, as DNA: TGCGCCAGCAGCTTGGGAGGGAGTCTCTACAATGAGCAGTTCTTC. Translated, it gives CASSLGGSLYNEQFF. The rearrangement uses TRBV5-1 and TRBJ2-1, with D possibly TRBD2 on 5 matching bases. This CDR3 has 15 amino acids. V was trimmed by 0 bases and J by 3 bases, leaving 10 bases between them. Germline CDR1 reads SGHRS; CDR2 reads YFSETQ.

The V call is TRBV5-6, the J call TRBJ1-2; tentative D call: TRBD1 (6 bases). The germline V gene encodes CDR1 SGHDT and CDR2 YYEEEE. V lost 4 bases and J 4 bases, leaving 14 bases between the germline ends. This CDR3 spans 14 amino acids. The CDR3 sequence: CASSQTGGPYGYTF. CDR3 coding DNA: TGTGCCAGCAGCCAGACAGGAGGACCCTATGGCTACACCTTC.

The chain joins TRBV3-1 (or the pseudogene TRBV3-2) to TRBJ1-1; D might be TRBD1 (5 bases). The CDR3 runs 15 residues. From germline, CDR1 is LGHDT and CDR2 YNNKEL (reference sequence). Trimming pared 0 bases from V and 5 bases from J, leaving 13 bases between. In DNA form, the CDR3 reads TGTGCCAGCAGCCAAGACCCTGGGGGGGGAACTGAAGCTTTCTTT. Its translation: CASSQDPGGGTEAFF.

J is TRBJ2-5 and V is TRBV7-9, with unresolved D. The germline gives CDR1 SEHNR, CDR2 FQNEAQ (reference sequence). V lost 4 bases, J lost 4 bases, and 10 bases lay in between. The CDR3 is 13 amino acids. The CDR3 protein is CASSSLTRETQYF. CDR3 nucleotides: TGTGCCAGCAGCTCACTAACACGAGAGACCCAGTACTTC.